This entry concerns a single T cell receptor (beta chain). This CDR3 is built from 13 residues. Trimming cost V 10 bases and J 4 bases, with 14 bases left between them. From germline, CDR1 is MDHEN and CDR2 SYDVKM. Those enrolled, adults aged roughly 18 to 95 years, came from 24 US areas. Authors' analysis steps: Reference gene primer amplification gave nucleated cell count estimates. TCRdb's table, derived via immunoSEQ multiplex PCR, lists solely in-frame clones and lacks some. That table supplies the V and J calls and clone size; D and trimming were determined from the DNA. Of about 210,000 clones in the sample, 81% were seen once. This specimen belongs to a study of blood T cell repertoires in COVID-19. Study in general: Whether acute or convalescent, the COVID-19 samples came from the United States, Italy and Spain.

Sequences were obtained from PBMCs or T cells enriched from blood (not recorded which). This receptor was obtained from a woman aged 45-60 years with acute COVID-19. The rearrangement uses TRBV28 and TRBJ2-1; tentative D call: TRBD2 (6 bases). CDR3 coding DNA: TGTGCCACCAGCTTAGCGGTTTACAATGAGCAGTTCTTC. It yields the protein CATSLAVYNEQFF.